Detailed here is one TCR beta chain. As yet, its antigen is unknown. The data belong to a study of identical twins. TCRdb recomputed calls from the 5' RACE reads with MiXCR, one row per CDR3 protein. Of 1.5 million or so distinct CDR3 sequences detected, around a third appear once; the ten largest clones hold roughly 0.3%. Each donor (without exception) was a healthy Caucasian. CDR3 length equals 14 residues. Germline CDR1 and CDR2: SGHVS and FNYEAQ. Between the trimmed V and J ends, which lost 2 bases and 7 bases, there was a span of 9 bases. Study-wide findings and caveats: Cross-sectional statistical analysis was relied on for the conclusions, without the same donors being followed. The abundant beta clonotypes from cord blood had fewer insertions, and memory repertoires had none of this.

The receptor comes from a newborn girl in good health. Material: cord blood. V and J are TRBV7-6 and TRBJ1-6; tentatively, D is TRBD1 (6 bases). This CDR3 reads CASSLYRVNSPLHF. The DNA of the CDR3 is TGTGCCAGCAGCTTATACAGGGTCAATTCACCCCTCCACTTT.